This T cell receptor beta chain was observed in a study of Tregs in tolerant kidney transplant recipients. Recipients received nonmyeloablative bone marrow transplants from related graft donors, with transient mixed chimerism. With 0 bases removed from V and 2 bases from J, the gap between germline ends came to 7 bases. Germline-derived CDR1 and CDR2 are LGHNA and YNFKEQ. The CDR3 contains 14 residues. The table came from immunoSEQ multiplex PCR; TCRdb's copy has only in-frame clones and leaves some out. The profile shows tens of thousands of clones, more than 70% of them singletons. This sequence joins TRBV4-2 and TRBJ1-2, with D maybe TRBD1 (5 bases). The receptor's source is a human patient who received a combined kidney and bone marrow transplant. The graft donor may account for some of the T cells. The material was CD4+ T cells from blood (PBMCs), obtained 6 months after the transplant. CDR3 amino acids: CASSQDRQNYGYTF. The CDR3 coding sequence is TGTGCCAGCAGCCAAGATAGACAGAACTATGGCTACACCTTC.